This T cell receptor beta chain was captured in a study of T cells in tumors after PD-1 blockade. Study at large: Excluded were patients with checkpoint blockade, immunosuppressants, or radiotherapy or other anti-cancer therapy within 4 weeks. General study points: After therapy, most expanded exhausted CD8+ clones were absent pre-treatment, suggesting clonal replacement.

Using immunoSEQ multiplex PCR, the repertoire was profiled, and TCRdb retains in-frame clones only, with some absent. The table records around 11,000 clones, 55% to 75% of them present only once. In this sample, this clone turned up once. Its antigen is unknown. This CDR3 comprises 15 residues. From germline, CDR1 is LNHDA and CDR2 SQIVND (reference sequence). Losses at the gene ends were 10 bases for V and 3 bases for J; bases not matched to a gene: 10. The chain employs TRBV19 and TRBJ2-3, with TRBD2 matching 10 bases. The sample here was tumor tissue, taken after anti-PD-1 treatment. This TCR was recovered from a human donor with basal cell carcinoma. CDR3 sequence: CATGTSDARTDTQYF. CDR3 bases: TGTGCCACCGGGACTAGCGATGCTCGGACAGATACGCAGTATTTT.